Included here is one T cell receptor beta chain sequence, with context. The protocol was immunoSEQ multiplex PCR, while the TCRdb copy is restricted to in-frame clones and leaves out a portion. Of about 440,000 clones listed, around nine tenths are singletons. These data belong to a study of Ad26.COV2.S vaccination and SARS-CoV-2 variants. This CDR3 contains 18 residues. Germline V gene sequence: CDR1 LGHNA, CDR2 YNFKEQ. Trimming at V came to 0 bases and at J to 4 bases, leaving 10 bases not matched to a gene. As to treatment: some 20 received Ad26.COV2.S at low or high dose, single or two shots; roughly five received placebo; per-sample allocation not given. It was on day 63 after the first vaccine or placebo injection that samples were taken.

The sequencing here drew on peripheral blood, taken in a trial of Ad26.COV2.S vaccine versus placebo. This receptor was taken from a person aged 18-65 years who received the Ad26.COV2.S COVID-19 vaccine or a placebo. The gene calls are TRBV4-2 and TRBJ2-5; 11 nucleotides agree with TRBD2. In DNA, the CDR3 is TGTGCCAGCAGCCAAGATCCCCTAGCGGGAGGTAGCCGAGAGACCCAGTACTTC. This gives the protein CASSQDPLAGGSRETQYF.